Below are 16 T cell receptor beta chains sequenced from a single sample in a study of blood T cell repertoires in COVID-19. Some clones are missing from TCRdb's copy, which holds only in-frame ones; the method was immunoSEQ multiplex PCR. The repertoire holds over 150,000 clones, with 80% to 85% as singletons. Specimen: peripheral blood. The source is a woman of 80 years or more with active or convalescent COVID-19.

This sequence joins TRBV5-8 and TRBJ2-2, with 8 positions matching TRBD1. Germline lookup yields CDR1 SGHTS and CDR2 YDEGEE. This CDR3 contains 17 residues. The junction had 9 bases not matched to a gene; V was cut back by 0 bases and J by 5 bases. The CDR3 nucleotides read TGTGCCAGCAGCTTGGCCCCAGGGGGCGTAGTAACCGGGGAGCTGTTTTTT. This codes for CASSLAPGGVVTGELFF.

The chain employs TRBV6-1 and TRBJ1-6; no firm D call. Trimming left V 2 bases short and J 4 bases short, with 12 bases between. This CDR3 is 16 amino acids long. Germline V gene data show CDR1 as MNHNS and CDR2 as SASEGT. The CDR3 DNA is TGTGCCAGCAGTGAACGCCGGGAACCTTATAATTCACCCCTCCACTTT. Translation gives CASSERREPYNSPLHF.

This chain connects TRBV7-6 to TRBJ2-2; weak D call: TRBD1 (6 bases). This CDR3 comprises 16 residues. The V and J ends lost 5 bases and 5 bases respectively, with 18 bases between them. Germline V gene lookup returns CDR1 SGHVS and CDR2 FNYEAQ. The CDR3 spells CASSPLGQTFTGELFF. The CDR3, as DNA: TGTGCCAGCAGCCCCCTCGGACAGACATTTACCGGGGAGCTGTTTTTT.

The chain couples TRBV23-1 to TRBJ2-5, with 7 bases lining up with TRBD2. TRBV23-1 is placed among ORFs of uncertain function. CDR3 length: 15 residues. Trimming cost V 1 base and J 0 bases; bases outside gene matches: 2. CDR3 bases: TGCGCCAGCAGTCAATTTGGGGGGGACCAAGAGACCCAGTACTTC. Translating it yields CASSQFGGDQETQYF.

The gene calls are TRBV7-6 and TRBJ2-7; 7 bases match TRBD2. J lost 3 bases, V lost 4 bases, and 21 bases had no gene match. This CDR3 spans 19 amino acids. Germline CDR1 is SGHVS and CDR2 is FNYEAQ. The CDR3 sequence is CASSSIGSRQRGPIYEQYF. For the CDR3, the DNA is TGTGCCAGCAGCTCAATTGGGTCGCGTCAGCGGGGACCTATCTACGAGCAGTACTTC.

The chain joins TRBV10-3 to TRBJ2-4; D uncertain. V lost 2 bases and J 6 bases, leaving 8 bases between the germline ends. This CDR3 spans 13 amino acids. CDR1 and CDR2 from the germline V gene are ENHRY and SYGVKD. This CDR3 is CAISEDTLNIQYF. The CDR3 coding sequence is TGTGCCATCAGTGAGGACACGCTAAACATTCAGTACTTC.

In this sample, this clone turned up a few times. This rearrangement joins TRBV5-1 to TRBJ2-1; 11 nucleotides line up with TRBD2. V was pared by 2 bases and J by 8 bases, with 9 bases of the junction left unmatched. The CDR3 runs 16 residues. The germline gives CDR1 SGHRS, CDR2 YFSETQ. CDR3 nucleotide sequence: TGCGCCAGCAGCTTTATGGGGACTAGCGGCCTAGATGAGCAGTTCTTC. It specifies CASSFMGTSGLDEQFF.

This clone was seen once. In nucleotides, the CDR3 is TGTGCCAGCAGCCAAGCGAGAGTTTCGAACACCGGGGAGCTGTTTTTT. Its protein product is CASSQARVSNTGELFF. The chain employs TRBV14 and TRBJ2-2; the D is unclear. Trimming took 1 base from V and 0 from J, leaving 9 bases between them. CDR1 is SGHDN and CDR2 is FVKESK in the germline V gene. The CDR3 contains 16 residues.

The rearrangement links TRBV5-1 to TRBJ2-1, with 10 bases fitting TRBD2. Germline V lookup: CDR1 SGHRS, CDR2 YFSETQ. This CDR3 spans 15 amino acids. V lost 2 bases to trimming and J lost 1 base; unmatched junction nucleotides: 0. The CDR3 loop is CASSLLAGSYNEQFF. The CDR3 DNA reads TGCGCCAGCAGCTTACTAGCGGGGTCCTACAATGAGCAGTTCTTC.

This chain links TRBV27 with TRBJ1-4; TRBD1 might be the D (5 bases). Germline V gene sequence: CDR1 MNHEY, CDR2 SMNVEV (reference sequence). Trimming removed 6 bases from V and 1 base from J, with 12 bases in between. The CDR3 is 15 residues long. The CDR3 here is CASRMQGGTNEKLFF. For the CDR3, the DNA is TGTGCCAGCAGAATGCAGGGTGGAACTAATGAAAAACTGTTTTTT.

This chain uses TRBV6-6 with TRBJ1-5; the D is unclear. The CDR3 length is 16 residues. Trimming took 2 bases from V and 1 from J, leaving 12 bases between them. Germline V CDR1 and CDR2: MNHNY, SVGAGI (reference sequence). CDR3 residues: CASSYPEEGSNQPQHF. The CDR3 DNA follows: TGTGCCAGCAGTTACCCGGAGGAGGGCAGCAATCAGCCCCAGCATTTT.

The rearrangement links TRBV6-2 or TRBV6-3 to TRBJ1-5; 10 bases align to TRBD1. V trimming: 0 bases; J trimming: 5 bases; junction bases outside the gene matches: 1. Germline V lookup: CDR1 MNHEY, CDR2 SVGEGT. The CDR3 consists of 15 residues. This CDR3 reads CASSYSDRGDQPQHF. CDR3 nucleotide sequence: TGTGCCAGCAGTTACTCGGACAGGGGGGATCAGCCCCAGCATTTT.

This chain uses TRBV7-8 with TRBJ2-3; TRBD2 might be the D (6 bases). This CDR3 contains 15 residues. Trimming pared 1 base from V and 5 bases from J, leaving 13 bases between. Germline V gives CDR1 SGHVS, CDR2 FQNEAQ. CDR3 amino acids: CASSLGGGVRDTQYF. Here the CDR3 DNA reads TGTGCCAGCAGCTTAGGTGGAGGGGTAAGAGATACGCAGTATTTT.

This sequence joins TRBV19 and TRBJ2-1; no clear D. Germline assignment: CDR1 LNHDA and CDR2 SQIVND (reference sequence). V was cut by 6 bases and J by 0 bases, with 12 bases left in between. The CDR3 covers 15 residues. CDR3 residues: CASSITYSSYNEQFF. CDR3 DNA: TGTGCCAGTAGCATCACTTACAGCTCCTACAATGAGCAGTTCTTC. The full variable domain, completed using reference TRBV19 and TRBJ2-1, is DGGITQSPKYLFRKEGQNVTLSCEQNLNHDAMYWYRQDPGQGLRLIYYSQIVNDFQKGDIAEGYSVSREKKESFPLTVTSAQKNPTAFYLCASSITYSSYNEQFFGPGTRLTVL.

The J gene is TRBJ1-3, the V gene TRBV10-1, with a possible D match to TRBD1 (5 bases). The length of the CDR3 is 17 residues. Germline V lookup: CDR1 WNHNN, CDR2 SYGVQD (reference sequence). V was trimmed by 4 bases and J by 1 base, leaving 17 bases between them. DNA for the CDR3: TGCGCCAGCAGTGGACCCCGTGACAGACTTTCTGGAAACACCATATATTTT. Protein: CASSGPRDRLSGNTIYF.

V usage is TRBV7-2 and J usage is TRBJ1-1; possibly TRBD1 for D (6 bases). Trimming took off 6 bases at V and 4 bases at J, with 18 bases between the two ends. This CDR3 contains 15 residues. CDR1 is SGHTA, CDR2 FQGNSA, per germline. CDR3 sequence (DNA): TGTGCCAGCAGTCTCATGGGGGCGCAGCGCACTGAAGCTTTCTTT. Its translation is CASSLMGAQRTEAFF.